This TCR beta chain was identified during a study of blood T cells in healthy people across ages (dated by TCRdb to between 2015 and 2016). As for the study more broadly: In model experiments, template switching captured roughly one uniquely barcoded TCR beta cDNA molecule for every two T cells. Donors were grouped into four age groups: young (average approximately 15 years), middle-aged (roughly 37), aged (62) and long-lived (about 82). Using deep sequencing normalized with unique cDNA molecular identifiers, the study measured how TCR beta repertoire diversity changes with age. To avoid experimental bias, donors of different ages were distributed randomly across sequencing lanes. Using the same blood draw, the study looked at two additional independent replicas of 1 million unique cDNA reads for two donors, one aged 18 to 29 and the other aged 80 or older.

The protocol used for the library was 5' RACE. These reads were obtained on an Illumina HiSeq 2500. A second PCR of roughly 7 to 11 cycles was performed with a sample-barcoded 5' primer and a J-beta primer mix. Each TCR beta cDNA molecule received a unique molecular identifier from a template-switch 5' adaptor carrying 12 random nucleotides. Each sample yielded at least 3 million CDR3-containing paired-end reads. The Mint cDNA synthesis kit, primed by a TRBC-specific oligonucleotide, was used to synthesize first-strand cDNA from all RNA. Following uracil-DNA glycosylase treatment, a first 18-cycle PCR with universal primers M1SS and BC2_uni_R was performed on all cDNA. In the original analysis: Each sample was normalized by randomly selecting 1 million high-quality reads, each carrying a distinct molecular identifier. Instead of being binned into consensus sequences, reads with shared molecular identifiers were discarded. MiTCR, set to a Q25 quality threshold and the strictest error-elimination algorithm, was used for CDR3 identification, clonotype clustering and error correction. A nonparametric unseen species model with Euler transformation was used to estimate a lower bound on total TCR beta diversity. The public reads were reprocessed in TCRdb via fastp at Q25 and MiXCR, keeping in-frame beta chains. Under each unique CDR3 protein, matching rows form one entry showing the most common genes and DNA. Clone size and V and J calls follow TCRdb, not the original study. In all, the sample holds around 990,000 distinct CDR3 sequences, and 35% to 45% of those were seen once. Jointly, the top ten make up about 12% of the sample.

Turning to this clonotype: The specificity of this receptor is unknown. Base qualities are not at hand, and no much larger clone is one base apart.

Broader findings and caveats from the paper: Estimates of total diversity based on one million sequenced T cells were considered lower bounds and underestimates. There was a strong correlation between observed TCR beta diversity and the percentage of naive T cells measured by flow cytometry. Compared with the aged group, more naive CD4+ T cells, fewer expanded clones and increased TCR diversity were shown by the long-lived group, suggesting age selection. As age increased, observed TCR beta diversity per million T cells dropped in a roughly linear way, and a significant reduction was already evident by age 40. Conclusive comparison of naive and antigen-experienced compartments was prevented by the profiling of bulk unsorted PBMCs. Donor CMV infection status was unknown, potentially confounding age-related changes in expanded clonotypes.

The CDR1 and CDR2 encoded by the germline V gene are MGHDK and SYGVNS. CDR3 length: 13 amino acids, cysteine to phenylalanine. Only the CDR3 portion is preserved as DNA: 39 bases, with reading frame beginning at the first base. The roughly 37 donors, aged 6 to 90 years, were systemically healthy Caucasian individuals from Russia. Ten milliliters of peripheral blood were drawn from each donor into EDTA-treated Vacutainer tubes. Ficoll-Paque density-gradient centrifugation was used to isolate PBMCs, with at least 6.5 million per sample. Total RNA, at least 6 micrograms per sample, was extracted from PBMCs with Trizol reagent. Naive CD45RAhigh/CD27high T cell percentages were measured by flow cytometry on a PBMC aliquot from every donor.

The sequenced sample was blood. The chain uses TRBV25-1 and TRBJ2-4; 12 middle bases align to TRBD1. The J call may be incorrect, as the DNA end agrees better with TRBJ2-7. The receptor comes from a young man in good health. The sequenced DNA is TGTGCCGGCACGGGACAGGGGGCCTTCGAGCAGTACTTC. It codes for CAGTGQGAFEQYF.